Following are 26 T cell receptor beta chains from one sample sequenced in a study of T cell responses to AZD1222 COVID-19 vaccine. Sequencing was performed with immunoSEQ multiplex PCR; in TCRdb, only in-frame clones are kept and a portion is missing. Seen here are 150,000 to 200,000 clones, 85% to 95% observed once, and the top ten hold around 3.8%. Material: peripheral blood, obtained on day 0 of AZD1222 vaccination. These receptors all come from an adult in good health.

This chain uses TRBV6-5 with TRBJ1-2, with D perhaps matching TRBD1 (5 bases). CDR1 and CDR2 from the germline V gene are MNHEY and SVGAGI. V gave up 6 bases and J gave up 4 bases, with 12 bases separating them. The CDR3 sequence is 13 residues long. The CDR3 DNA follows: TGTGCCAGCAGCTTGACAGACGGCTATGGCTACACCTTC. Translated: CASSLTDGYGYTF.

The chain uses TRBV12-5 and TRBJ1-2; tentatively, D is TRBD1 (6 bases). The CDR3 is 15 residues long. V shed 2 bases and J shed 5 bases, with 15 bases lying between them. The germline V gene has CDR1 LGHNT and CDR2 FRNRAP. The CDR3 bases are TGTGCTAGTGGTTTGTCAGGGGTAGGGGCGTATGGCTACACCTTC. It yields the protein CASGLSGVGAYGYTF.

In regard to this clone: The conserved phenylalanine or tryptophan normally closing the CDR3 is absent here, so this likely arose from a read error. The DNA is left out, because the CDR3 cannot be placed on it with certainty; the CDR3 is given as TCRdb lists it. The V call is TRBV30, the J call TRBJ2-7. Per germline, CDR1 GTSNPN and CDR2 SVGIG (reference sequence). Counting both end residues, the CDR3 totals 11 amino acids. The CDR3 loop reads CAWSVGDRMGL.

CDR3 nucleotides: TGTGCCAGCAGTCACAGGGGGCAAAGGGATACAGATACGCAGTATTTT. Its protein product is CASSHRGQRDTDTQYF. The chain has TRBV3-1 (or the pseudogene TRBV3-2) and TRBJ2-3; 9 nucleotides line up with TRBD1. The CDR3 has 16 residues. The ends lost 6 bases at V and 3 bases at J; junction bases unmatched: 10. Germline V gene lookup returns CDR1 LGHDT and CDR2 YNNKEL (reference sequence).

The rearrangement joins TRBV14 to TRBJ2-1; TRBD2 matches 10 bases. Germline lookup yields CDR1 SGHDN and CDR2 FVKESK. The CDR3 has 13 amino acids. Trimming removed 9 bases from V and 4 bases from J; junction bases left unmatched: 3. CDR3 nucleotides: TGTGCCAGTAGGACTAGCGGTTACAATGAGCAGTTCTTC. Protein sequence: CASRTSGYNEQFF.

This clone was seen a single time. The chain employs TRBV7-9 and TRBJ1-2, with TRBD1 as a possible D gene (6 bases). The CDR3 is 18 residues long. V was cut by 1 base and J by 4 bases, with 22 bases left in between. Per germline, CDR1 SEHNR and CDR2 FQNEAQ (reference sequence). CDR3 nucleotide sequence: TGTGCCAGCAGCTTAGATTGGTTGAACGCCAAGGACAGCTATGGCTACACCTTC. Translating it yields CASSLDWLNAKDSYGYTF.

J is TRBJ1-3 and V is TRBV19; the match to TRBD1 covers 9 bases. The CDR3 has 15 amino acids. Germline CDR1 reads LNHDA; CDR2 reads SQIVND (reference sequence). Trimming removed 3 bases from V and 7 bases from J; junction bases left unmatched: 7. This CDR3 reads CASSMGQGQRNTIYF. CDR3 DNA sequence: TGTGCCAGTAGTATGGGACAGGGACAACGGAACACCATATATTTT.

The DNA for the CDR3 is TGTGCCAGCAGCTTAAGGCCACCGGGACCCTATAATTCACCCCTCCACTTT. Residues: CASSLRPPGPYNSPLHF. V usage is TRBV7-2 and J usage is TRBJ1-6; a possible D gene is TRBD1 (5 bases). The germline V and J ends were trimmed by 2 bases and 2 bases, with 13 bases remaining between them. The CDR3 extends over 17 amino acids. From germline, CDR1 is SGHTA and CDR2 FQGNSA.

V usage is TRBV29-1 and J usage is TRBJ1-1, with unresolved D. The germline V gene encodes CDR1 SQVTM and CDR2 ANQGSEA. Between the trimmed V and J ends, which lost 7 bases and 1 base, there was a span of 10 bases. This CDR3 region has 12 residues. The CDR3 reads CSANLGNTEAFF. The CDR3 DNA reads TGCAGCGCTAACCTAGGGAACACTGAAGCTTTCTTT. The full variable domain, rest sourced from reference TRBV29-1 and TRBJ1-1, is SAVISQKPSRDICQRGTSLTIQCQVDSQVTMMFWYRQQPGQSLTLIATANQGSEATYESGFVIDKFPISRPNLTFSTLTVSNMSPEDSSIYLCSANLGNTEAFFGQGTRLTVV.

This clone was seen just once. The genes are TRBV6-5 and TRBJ2-7; D could derive from TRBD1 or TRBD2 (5 bases each). The V gene lost 6 bases and the J gene lost 2 bases, with 14 bases spanning the gap. Germline V CDR1 and CDR2: MNHEY, SVGAGI. The CDR3 is made up of 14 amino acids. In DNA, the CDR3 is TGTGCCAGCAGCTACGGGACGTTTACCTACGAGCAGTACTTC. This sequence encodes CASSYGTFTYEQYF.

The gene calls are TRBV7-8 and TRBJ1-5, with 8 bases matching TRBD1. The CDR3 is made up of 19 amino acids. Germline loops: CDR1 SGHVS, CDR2 FQNEAQ. V was pared by 3 bases and J by 5 bases, with 18 bases of the junction left unmatched. CDR3 residues: CASSLYLTVRTGIYQPQHF. As DNA, the CDR3 is TGTGCCAGCAGCTTGTATTTGACGGTGCGGACAGGGATTTATCAGCCCCAGCATTTT. Variable domain in full (rest from reference TRBV7-8 and TRBJ1-5): GAGVSQSPRYKVAKRGQDVALRCDPISGHVSLFWYQQALGQGPEFLTYFQNEAQLDKSGLPSDRFFAERPEGSVSTLKIQRTQQEDSAVYLCASSLYLTVRTGIYQPQHFGDGTRLSIL.

The rearrangement links TRBV6-5 to TRBJ1-5; D unresolved. CDR1 MNHEY and CDR2 SVGAGI come from the germline V gene. V gave up 6 bases and J gave up 4 bases, with 10 bases separating them. The CDR3 runs 13 residues. CDR3 coding DNA: TGTGCCAGCAGGGGAACATGGAATCAGCCCCAGCATTTT. Protein product: CASRGTWNQPQHF.

The V gene is TRBV3-1 (or the pseudogene TRBV3-2), the J gene TRBJ2-2; no definite D call. Trimming stripped 5 bases from V and 3 bases from J, with 13 bases between. CDR1 and CDR2 (germline): LGHDT, YNNKEL (reference sequence). This CDR3 contains 15 residues. The CDR3 nucleotides read TGTGCCAGCAGCTATATGACTGGCTACACCGGGGAGCTGTTTTTT. It specifies CASSYMTGYTGELFF.

The chain combines TRBV7-9 with TRBJ1-1; TRBD1 agrees at 7 bases. Trimming cost V 5 bases and J 2 bases; bases outside gene matches: 11. The germline gives CDR1 SEHNR, CDR2 FQNEAQ (reference sequence). The CDR3 extends over 16 amino acids. CDR3 residues: CASSDSGQTYNTEAFF. DNA of the CDR3: TGTGCCAGCAGCGATTCGGGACAGACGTACAACACTGAAGCTTTCTTT.

DNA for the CDR3: TGTGCCAGCACGCTTGCATCTCCCTACGAGCAGTACTTC. It yields the protein CASTLASPYEQYF. The chain links TRBV7-9 to TRBJ2-7; no definite D call. This CDR3 has 13 residues. CDR1 and CDR2 from the germline V gene are SEHNR and FQNEAQ (reference sequence). Trimming cost V 7 bases and J 2 bases, with 12 bases left between them.

This chain links TRBV2 with TRBJ1-4; no clear D. V lost 3 bases and J 5 bases, leaving 7 bases between the germline ends. CDR3 length: 13 residues. Germline assignment: CDR1 SNHLY and CDR2 FYNNEI. CDR3 sequence: CASSDITNEKLFF. The CDR3 DNA is TGTGCCAGCAGTGACATAACGAATGAAAAACTGTTTTTT.

This rearrangement joins TRBV7-8 to TRBJ2-7, with D perhaps TRBD1 or TRBD2 (7 bases each). The CDR3 runs 16 residues. From germline, CDR1 is SGHVS and CDR2 FQNEAQ. The V end lost 5 bases, the J end lost 4 bases, and 21 bases lay between the germline ends. The CDR3 region has the DNA TGTGCCAGCAGCATAGGGGGCGGCGGGGGCACTTACGAGCAGTACTTC. Its translation is CASSIGGGGGTYEQYF.

The V and J genes are TRBV11-2 and TRBJ1-1; D call uncertain. CDR3 size: 14 residues. Germline CDR1 is SGHAT and CDR2 is FQNNGV. Trimming cost V 5 bases and J 4 bases, with 14 bases left between them. Here the CDR3 DNA reads TGTGCCAGCAGCCGCACGTCGGTCGGCACTGAAGCTTTCTTT. Its translation is CASSRTSVGTEAFF.

CDR3 loop: CATRGFDSGNTIYF. CDR3 in DNA: TGCGCCACGCGGGGCTTTGACTCTGGAAACACCATATATTTT. This chain links TRBV4-1 with TRBJ1-3; weak D call: TRBD1 (5 bases). This CDR3 comprises 14 residues. The germline CDR1 and CDR2 sequences are MGHRA and YSYEKL. Trimming left V 10 bases short and J 0 bases short, with 13 bases between.

This chain connects TRBV6-1 to TRBJ1-2; D perhaps matches TRBD1 (6 bases). The CDR3 is made up of 16 amino acids. CDR1 is MNHNS, CDR2 SASEGT, per germline. V lost 1 base to trimming and J lost 8 bases, with 20 bases between them. The CDR3 spells CASSEGRAWGPEGYTF. In DNA, the CDR3 is TGTGCCAGCAGTGAAGGAAGGGCCTGGGGGCCTGAGGGCTACACCTTC.

In this sample, this clone turned up once. The chain links TRBV9 to TRBJ1-1, with a possible D match to TRBD1 (5 bases). The V end was cut by 3 bases, the J end by 3 bases, with 15 bases between. From germline, CDR1 is SGDLS and CDR2 YYNGEE. The CDR3 spans 15 residues. In nucleotides, the CDR3 is TGTGCCAGCAGCGCCGAATTAGGGGTTTACACTGAAGCTTTCTTT. Its protein product is CASSAELGVYTEAFF.

The chain employs TRBV7-9 and TRBJ1-2; TRBD1 agrees at 7 bases. Germline CDR1 SEHNR, CDR2 FQNEAQ (reference sequence). Trimming at V came to 1 base and at J to 2 bases, leaving 7 bases not matched to a gene. There are 16 residues in the CDR3. CDR3 amino acids: CASSLVPGTANYGYTF. CDR3 in DNA: TGTGCCAGCAGCTTAGTGCCCGGGACAGCCAACTATGGCTACACCTTC. The full variable domain, with the rest looked up from reference TRBV7-9 and TRBJ1-2, is DTGVSQNPRHKITKRGQNVTFRCDPISEHNRLYWYRQTLGQGPEFLTYFQNEAQLEKSRLLSDRFSAERPKGSFSTLEIQRTEQGDSAMYLCASSLVPGTANYGYTFGSGTRLTVV.

V and J are TRBV2 and TRBJ2-1; D may be TRBD1 or TRBD2 (6 bases each). Looked up from germline, CDR1 is SNHLY and CDR2 is FYNNEI. The CDR3 extends over 15 amino acids. Trimming took off 5 bases at V and 6 bases at J, with 17 bases between the two ends. The CDR3 coding sequence is TGTGCCAGCAGTTACAGGGTTGGAGGGTTCAATGAGCAGTTCTTC. Translated, it gives CASSYRVGGFNEQFF.

The chain employs TRBV10-2 and TRBJ2-5; no clear D. The V and J ends lost 11 bases and 7 bases respectively, with 20 bases between them. The CDR3 covers 13 residues. Per germline, CDR1 WSHSY and CDR2 SAAADI. The CDR3: CASVVIGMGTQYF. Written as DNA, the CDR3 is TGCGCCTCCGTGGTAATTGGCATGGGGACCCAGTACTTC.

The rearrangement joins TRBV29-1 to TRBJ1-5; TRBD1 matches 9 bases. The CDR3 is 13 amino acids. Trimming at V came to 4 bases and at J to 6 bases, leaving 4 bases not matched to a gene. Germline lookup yields CDR1 SQVTM and CDR2 ANQGSEA. CDR3 sequence (DNA): TGCAGCGTTGGGGGGGACAGGGCTCAGCCCCAGCATTTT. Residues: CSVGGDRAQPQHF.

The genes are TRBV12-3 or TRBV12-4 and TRBJ1-2, with D possibly TRBD1 on 6 matching bases. The CDR3 consists of 12 residues. Between the trimmed V and J ends, which lost 6 bases and 7 bases, there was a span of 12 bases. The CDR3 DNA follows: TGTGCCAGCAGAAATAAGGGGGGTGGCTACACCTTC. This codes for CASRNKGGGYTF.